The 31 T cell receptor beta chains below all came from one sample that was sequenced in a study of early T cells in non-severe SARS-CoV-2 infection (dated by TCRdb to 2020 to 2022). Receptor amplification or capture employed 5' RACE. TCRdb lists the instrument as NextSeq 500. Using fastp trimming at Q25 and MiXCR clonotype assembly, TCRdb reanalyzed the public sequencing data and kept in-frame beta chains. Here each entry gathers all rows of one CDR3 protein and keeps the most common genes and DNA. This sample has roughly 120,000 distinct CDR3 sequences in its table, and roughly 13% of those were observed once. Around 3.7% of the sample is in the top ten clones. The sample here was whole blood, taken at baseline. The receptors were sampled from an adult who was a healthcare worker with PCR-confirmed SARS-CoV-2 infection or an uninfected control (not recorded which).

This clonotype turned up a few times. The rearrangement uses TRBV7-3 and TRBJ2-7, with TRBD1 matching 7 bases. The CDR3 is 15 residues long. J gave up 3 bases and V 5 bases, and 10 bases lay outside the gene matches. CDR1 and CDR2 from the germline V gene are SGHTA and FQGTGA. The CDR3 DNA is TGTGCCAGCAGCCCGATGCCGGGACAGCGCTACGAGCAGTACTTC. The encoded protein is CASSPMPGQRYEQYF.

This clonotype was counted many times. The rearrangement uses TRBV30 and TRBJ2-5, with TRBD2 matching 14 bases. CDR3 length equals 17 residues. Germline V gene lookup returns CDR1 GTSNPN and CDR2 SVGIG (reference sequence). V shed 1 base, J shed 3 bases, and the junction held 7 bases outside the gene matches. The CDR3 DNA reads as TGTGCCTGGAGTGGACTAGCGGGGGGGCGGAGGAAAGAGACCCAGTACTTC. Amino acid sequence: CAWSGLAGGRRKETQYF.

This clonotype has at least ten counts. The V and J genes are TRBV13 and TRBJ2-3; no firm D call. V shed 10 bases and J shed 6 bases, with 11 bases lying between them. CDR1 is PRHDT, CDR2 FYEKMQ, per germline (reference sequence). The CDR3 contains 11 residues. The CDR3 region is CATLNGDTQYF. CDR3 coding DNA: TGTGCCACCCTCAACGGGGATACGCAGTATTTT.

This clonotype was detected many times. The chain uses TRBV7-2 and TRBJ1-2, with 8 bases aligning to TRBD1. Germline V gene sequence: CDR1 SGHTA, CDR2 FQGNSA. The CDR3 is 15 amino acids. The V gene end was trimmed by 5 bases and the J gene end by 3 bases; junction bases not matched to a gene: 8. The CDR3 sequence is CASSLTGGPDYGYTF. The CDR3 bases are TGTGCCAGCAGCCTAACAGGGGGACCGGACTATGGCTACACCTTC.

This chain uses TRBV29-1 with TRBJ2-7; 8 positions match TRBD1. The CDR3 has 13 residues. The V gene's germline CDR1 is SQVTM and CDR2 ANQGSEA. Losses at the gene ends were 7 bases for V and 4 bases for J; bases not matched to a gene: 9. In nucleotides, the CDR3 is TGCAGCGCCGGACAGGGAGGTGGGTACGAGCAGTACTTC. Encoded protein: CSAGQGGGYEQYF.

This clonotype came up a few times. The rearrangement uses TRBV7-9 and TRBJ2-3, with 9 bases fitting TRBD1. The CDR3 runs to 16 residues. Germline lookup yields CDR1 SEHNR and CDR2 FQNEAQ (reference sequence). The V and J ends lost 4 bases and 6 bases, in that order; junction bases with no gene match: 11. CDR3 amino acids: CASSSNPGQGRDTQYF. The DNA for the CDR3 is TGTGCCAGCAGCTCCAACCCGGGACAGGGCCGGGATACGCAGTATTTT.

The chain carries TRBV18 and TRBJ2-7; D tentatively reads TRBD1 or TRBD2 (5 bases each). The ends were cut back, 2 bases at V and 3 bases at J, with 14 bases in the middle. The CDR3 has 15 amino acids. Germline lookup yields CDR1 KGHSH and CDR2 LQKENI. The CDR3 protein is CASSPGPGPNYEQYF. CDR3 in DNA: TGTGCCAGCTCACCAGGGCCGGGACCAAACTACGAGCAGTACTTC.

This clonotype was counted between two and nine times. V and J are TRBV28 and TRBJ2-7, with 7 bases matching TRBD2. Germline V gene lookup returns CDR1 MDHEN and CDR2 SYDVKM. The CDR3 length is 15 residues. V lost 4 bases and J lost 6; bases outside the gene matches: 12. For the CDR3, the DNA is TGTGCCAGCAGTTCCACCAGCGGGATCGCTCGCGAGCAGTACTTC. This encodes CASSSTSGIAREQYF.

V is TRBV18 and J is TRBJ1-2; TRBD1 matches 8 bases. Germline V CDR1 and CDR2: KGHSH, LQKENI. V was clipped by 4 bases and J by 4 bases; unmatched bases: 8. This CDR3 contains 15 residues. The CDR3 coding sequence is TGTGCCAGCTCACGCGGGCAGGGGGCCAGCTATGGCTACACCTTC. Translated: CASSRGQGASYGYTF. The full variable domain, with the rest looked up from reference TRBV18 and TRBJ1-2, is NAGVMQNPRHLVRRRGQEARLRCSPMKGHSHVYWYRQLPEEGLKFMVYLQKENIIDESGMPKERFSAEFPKEGPSILRIQQVVRGDSAAYFCASSRGQGASYGYTFGSGTRLTVV.

V usage is TRBV21-1 and J usage is TRBJ1-5. TRBV21-1 is annotated as a pseudogene. The CDR3 extends over 14 amino acids. The DNA of the CDR3 is TGTGCCCGGGGAGGGGGAGATAGCAATCAGCCCCAGCATTTT. This sequence encodes CARGGGDSNQPQHF.

This chain uses TRBV9 with TRBJ2-6, with D possibly being TRBD1 (5 bases). V dropped 3 bases and J dropped 2 bases, with 6 bases sitting between them. This CDR3 contains 14 residues. The V gene's germline CDR1 is SGDLS and CDR2 YYNGEE. The CDR3 protein is CASSAGPGANVLTF. Here the CDR3 DNA reads TGTGCCAGCAGCGCAGGGCCTGGGGCCAACGTCCTGACTTTC.

The chain combines TRBV6-1 with TRBJ2-7, with a weak D call TRBD2 (6 bases). The CDR3 totals 14 residues. Germline V gene sequence: CDR1 MNHNS, CDR2 SASEGT. Trimming stripped 5 bases from V and 7 bases from J, with 18 bases between. In nucleotides, the CDR3 is TGTGCCAGCAGTAACACGGGACTCACCCTGGAGCAGTACTTC. Residues: CASSNTGLTLEQYF.

This clonotype has a handful of counts. The rearrangement links TRBV7-2 to TRBJ2-5; D unresolved. This CDR3 has 8 amino acids. CDR1 and CDR2 from the germline V gene are SGHTA and FQGNSA. CDR3 DNA: TGTGCGGTAGAGACCCAGTACTTC. Translated, it gives CAVETQYF.

This chain connects TRBV6-1 to TRBJ2-7; D is undetermined. Germline CDR1 is MNHNS and CDR2 is SASEGT. V lost 0 bases and J lost 4, with 7 bases in between. There are 13 residues in the CDR3. In DNA, the CDR3 is TGTGCCAGCAGTGAAGCGGTGCAGTACGAGCAGTACTTC. Protein sequence: CASSEAVQYEQYF.

This clonotype appeared a few times. The rearrangement uses TRBV12-3 or TRBV12-4 and TRBJ2-2; D gene ambiguous. There are 14 residues in the CDR3. The germline V and J ends were trimmed by 7 bases and 1 base, with 10 bases remaining between them. CDR3 loop: CASTPLGNTGELFF. In nucleotides, the CDR3 is TGTGCCAGCACCCCGCTAGGGAACACCGGGGAGCTGTTTTTT.

The table lists this clonotype with a few counts. V gene TRBV29-1 combines with J gene TRBJ2-2; 16 bases match TRBD2. This CDR3 contains 17 residues. Losses at the gene ends were 3 bases for V and 7 bases for J; bases not matched to a gene: 8. The germline gives CDR1 SQVTM, CDR2 ANQGSEA. The chain's CDR3 is CSVDAGLAGGRVGELFF. The CDR3 region has the DNA TGCAGCGTTGACGCGGGACTAGCGGGAGGGCGCGTCGGGGAGCTGTTTTTT.

The chain joins TRBV28 to TRBJ2-3; D could derive from TRBD1 or TRBD2 (6 bases each). Germline lookup yields CDR1 MDHEN and CDR2 SYDVKM. V lost 8 bases and J lost 6, with 9 bases in between. The CDR3 is made up of 11 amino acids. In DNA, the CDR3 is TGTGCCAGCGGGGGGCAGGATACGCAGTATTTT. Its translation is CASGGQDTQYF.

This clonotype was detected a few times. This CDR3 is CASAQGFGELFF. The CDR3 bases are TGTGCTAGTGCCCAAGGGTTTGGGGAGCTGTTTTTT. The gene calls are TRBV12-5 and TRBJ2-2; D not certain. The CDR3 spans 12 residues. CDR1 and CDR2 (germline): LGHNT, FRNRAP. V was shortened by 7 bases and J by 8 bases, with 11 bases between the two germline ends.

This clonotype has a handful of counts. A read error may account for a junction end that differs from germline. The CDR3 DNA follows: TGTGCCAGCTCTCCACGGGGACTAGCGTTCGAGCAGTTCTTC. Protein product: CASSPRGLAFEQFF. The chain uses TRBV18 and TRBJ2-1, with 10 bases aligning to TRBD2. CDR1 and CDR2 (germline): KGHSH, LQKENI. The CDR3 is 14 residues long.

This chain joins TRBV4-1 and TRBJ1-3; D possibly corresponds to TRBD1 (5 bases). The CDR3 is 15 residues long. Germline lookup yields CDR1 MGHRA and CDR2 YSYEKL. Trimming cost V 0 bases and J 4 bases, with 10 bases left between them. CDR3 in DNA: TGCGCCAGCAGCCAAGACCAGACAGAAGGAAACACCATATATTTT. This gives the protein CASSQDQTEGNTIYF.

This clonotype is medium-sized. The rearrangement uses TRBV12-3 or TRBV12-4 and TRBJ1-1, with TRBD1 as a possible D gene (5 bases). V lost 2 bases, J lost 1 base, and 5 bases lay in between. The CDR3 runs 13 residues. The CDR3 bases are TGTGCCAGCAGTTTAACAGGGAACACTGAAGCTTTCTTT. Translated: CASSLTGNTEAFF.

V gene TRBV9 combines with J gene TRBJ1-5, with D perhaps matching TRBD1 (6 bases). Trimming took 1 base from V and 7 from J, leaving 9 bases between them. Looked up from germline, CDR1 is SGDLS and CDR2 is YYNGEE. This CDR3 is built from 13 residues. The CDR3 is CASSVRGGQPQHF. The CDR3 nucleotides read TGTGCCAGCAGCGTACGCGGGGGCCAGCCCCAGCATTTT.

This sequence joins TRBV7-2 and TRBJ1-5; TRBD1 agrees at 7 bases. J gave up 1 base and V 5 bases, and 8 bases lay outside the gene matches. The CDR3 is made up of 16 amino acids. The V gene's germline CDR1 is SGHTA and CDR2 FQGNSA. The CDR3 spells CASSKIGTVSNQPQHF. Written as DNA, the CDR3 is TGTGCCAGCAGCAAAATCGGGACAGTAAGCAATCAGCCCCAGCATTTT.

V and J are TRBV7-6 and TRBJ2-3, with D tentatively TRBD2 (5 bases). The V end was cut by 3 bases, the J end by 1 base, with 14 bases between. From germline, CDR1 is SGHVS and CDR2 FNYEAQ. The CDR3 length is 16 residues. This chain's CDR3 is CASSLSPGKGTDTQYF. CDR3 sequence (DNA): TGTGCCAGCAGCTTGTCCCCGGGGAAGGGCACAGATACGCAGTATTTT.

This clonotype was counted between two and nine times. This chain links TRBV20-1 with TRBJ2-3; D possibly corresponds to TRBD2 (5 bases). CDR1 DFQATT and CDR2 SNEGSKA come from the germline V gene (reference sequence). This CDR3 spans 14 amino acids. The V gene lost 3 bases and the J gene lost 1 base, with 11 bases spanning the gap. The DNA of the CDR3 is TGCAGTGCTAGGGCCGGGGTCGGCACAGATACGCAGTATTTT. As protein: CSARAGVGTDTQYF.

This chain's CDR3 is CASSLQTPSGGTYEQYF. The CDR3 bases are TGCGCCAGCAGCCTTCAAACGCCTAGCGGGGGGACCTACGAGCAGTACTTC. This chain uses TRBV4-1 with TRBJ2-7; 11 nucleotides align to TRBD2. The CDR3 is made up of 17 amino acids. The germline gives CDR1 MGHRA, CDR2 YSYEKL. V trimming: 4 bases; J trimming: 2 bases; junction bases outside the gene matches: 10.

This clonotype came up many times. The chain carries TRBV12-3 or TRBV12-4 and TRBJ1-1; no clear D. The CDR3 spans 14 residues. V lost 3 bases and J 1 base, leaving 9 bases between the germline ends. This CDR3 reads CASSLNARNTEAFF. In nucleotides, the CDR3 is TGTGCCAGCAGTTTGAACGCCAGGAACACTGAAGCTTTCTTT.

This clonotype appeared many times. The V call is TRBV6-6, the J call TRBJ2-4; 7 nucleotides match TRBD2. Germline lookup yields CDR1 MNHNY and CDR2 SVGAGI (reference sequence). This CDR3 is built from 14 residues. V lost 6 bases and J lost 8; bases outside the gene matches: 10. CDR3 nucleotide sequence: TGTGCCAGCAGGGGGGGGAGTATCGATTACATTCAGTACTTC. Its translation is CASRGGSIDYIQYF.

This clonotype was seen more than once but under ten times. The chain links TRBV5-5 to TRBJ2-5; unclear D gene. CDR1 and CDR2 (germline): SGHKS, YYEKEE (reference sequence). This CDR3 is built from 13 residues. Trimming stripped 0 bases from V and 7 bases from J, with 10 bases between. CDR3 nucleotide sequence: TGTGCCAGCAGCTTGGCTGACCGGGCGACCCAGTACTTC. It is translated as CASSLADRATQYF.

This clonotype showed up just a few times. V gene TRBV11-2 combines with J gene TRBJ2-3, with D maybe TRBD2 (5 bases). The CDR3 runs 13 residues. Germline V CDR1 and CDR2: SGHAT, FQNNGV. Trimming pared 5 bases from V and 6 bases from J, leaving 12 bases between. The CDR3 region is CASSTSAVDTQYF. The CDR3 DNA is TGTGCCAGCAGCACATCAGCGGTTGATACGCAGTATTTT.

This clonotype was observed a handful of times. This chain connects TRBV5-1 to TRBJ2-1, with a tentative D call TRBD2 (5 bases). V was shortened by 1 base and J by 2 bases, with 7 bases between the two germline ends. Germline CDR1 is SGHRS and CDR2 is YFSETQ. This CDR3 region has 14 residues. The DNA for the CDR3 is TGCGCCAGCAGCTTGCGGACTCCCTACAATGAGCAGTTCTTC. Its translation is CASSLRTPYNEQFF.